The text below deals with one T cell receptor (beta chain). Its specific antigen is unknown. Base qualities are missing; no much larger clone stands one base away. As encoded in the germline V gene, CDR1 is MNHEY while CDR2 is SVGAGI. From the cysteine through the phenylalanine, the CDR3 covers 14 amino acids. Left in the record is the CDR3 DNA by itself, 42 bases read in frame from the first base. V lost 6 bases and J lost 5 bases, and the count of bases not matched to a germline gene is 9. TCRbeta CDR3 regions were amplified from genomic DNA by means of the immunoSEQ Assay, a bias-controlled multiplex PCR. Per the authors' processing: Within the assay, amplification of reference gene primers was used to estimate how many nucleated cells each sample contained. To quantify the absolute abundance of each unique TCRbeta CDR3 rearrangement, sequence reads were collapsed and filtered. For each sample, productive Simpson clonality was calculated as the square root of Simpson's diversity index over productive rearrangements. TCRdb mirrors the immuneACCESS table, restricted to in-frame sequences. Some clones are absent from its copies; in checked studies, under half trace to an unresolved V gene, and the reason for the others is unknown. The V and J calls and clone size were taken over from that table, and D and trimming were inferred from the DNA. The table for this sample lists roughly 150,000 clones; over 75% of them were counted only once. Around 2.8% of the sample is taken by the ten largest.

This sample is drawn from a study of blood T cell repertoires in COVID-19 (dated by TCRdb to about 2020). Notes on the research overall: The collaborator samples originated in the United States, Italy and Spain and spanned the acute and convalescent phases of COVID-19. Nearly every sample came with metadata listing a de-identified subject ID, COVID-19 status, age in years and sex. The samples were drawn from the first 160 participants of the ongoing ImmuneRACE study and from some 1,300 subjects provided by 6 global collaborators. The repertoires were released in a freely available public database intended as a resource for research on the immune response to SARS-CoV-2. Subjects who had been exposed to COVID-19, were actively infected with it, or had recovered from it provided the deeply sampled blood TCRbeta repertoires that made up the dataset. HLA class I and class II types, where available, came from metadata supplied by the sample provider rather than from assay-based typing. The prospective study material was composed of cDNA or gDNA derived from T cells, B-cell-depleted T cells, or PBMCs.

Collaborating institutions collected whole blood in K2EDTA tubes following their own protocols. For TCRbeta analysis, collaborators shipped samples in one of three forms: frozen whole blood, isolated PBMCs, or DNA extracted from either of those sample types. Overall study outcomes, separate from this receptor: The amount of clinical and demographic metadata varied by source and participant and was provided uncurated.

Sequencing was done on a sample of peripheral blood. The chain couples TRBV6-5 to TRBJ2-7; TRBD1 fits 8 bases in the junction. The clonotype was recovered from a man in his 70s with acute or convalescent COVID-19. The CDR3 amino acid sequence is: CASSGTGLRDEQYF. DNA sequence: TGTGCCAGCAGCGGGACAGGTCTCAGGGACGAGCAGTACTTC.